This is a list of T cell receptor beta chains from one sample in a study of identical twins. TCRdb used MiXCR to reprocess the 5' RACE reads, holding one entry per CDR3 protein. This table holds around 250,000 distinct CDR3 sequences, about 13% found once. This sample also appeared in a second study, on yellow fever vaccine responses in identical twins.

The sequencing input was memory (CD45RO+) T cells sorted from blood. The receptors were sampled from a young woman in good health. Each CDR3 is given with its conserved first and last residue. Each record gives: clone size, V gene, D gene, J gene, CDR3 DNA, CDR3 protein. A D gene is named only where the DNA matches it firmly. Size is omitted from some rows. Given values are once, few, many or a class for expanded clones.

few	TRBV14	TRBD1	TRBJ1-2	TGTGCCAGCAGCTTCGATCGTGGACAGGACTATGGCTACACCTTC	CASSFDRGQDYGYTF
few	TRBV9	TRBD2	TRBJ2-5	TGTGCCAGCAGCGTCGGACTAGCGGGGGTGGAGACCCAGTACTTC	CASSVGLAGVETQYF
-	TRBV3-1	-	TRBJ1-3	TGTGCCAGCAGCCGCCAGGGCGAGGGAAACACCATATATTTT	CASSRQGEGNTIYF
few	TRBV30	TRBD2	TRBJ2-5	TGTGCCTGGAGTGTGTCCCCTAGCGGACAAGAGACCCAGTACTTC	CAWSVSPSGQETQYF
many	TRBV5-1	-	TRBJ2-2	TGCGCCAGCCGGGCCGGAGGACAAAACACCGGGGAGCTGTTTTTT	CASRAGGQNTGELFF
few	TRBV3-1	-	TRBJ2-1	TGTGCCAGCAGCCAAGATGGAGTCACTCACGACAATGAGCAGTTCTTC	CASSQDGVTHDNEQFF
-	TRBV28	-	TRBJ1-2	TGTGCCAGCACCACAGGGAAGGGGTATGGCTACACCTTC	CASTTGKGYGYTF
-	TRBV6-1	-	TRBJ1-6	TGTGCCAGCAGTGAAGCGCACGGGGGAGGGAATTCACCCCTCCACTTT	CASSEAHGGGNSPLHF
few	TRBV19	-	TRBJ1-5	TGTGCCAGTAGTATAGGCCAGGTTCAGCCCCAGCATTTT	CASSIGQVQPQHF
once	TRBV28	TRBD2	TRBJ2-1	TGTGCCAGCAGGGCGGGGGGGGTCTCCTACAATGAGCAGTTCTTC	CASRAGGVSYNEQFF
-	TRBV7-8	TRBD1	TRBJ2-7	TGTGCCAGCAGCTTACCAGGACAGGGGGGATACGAGCAGTACTTC	CASSLPGQGGYEQYF
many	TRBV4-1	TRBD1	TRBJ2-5	TGCGCCAGCAGCCAAGGGGACAGGGACCAAGAGACCCAGTACTTC	CASSQGDRDQETQYF
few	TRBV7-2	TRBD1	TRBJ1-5	TGTGCCAGCAGCTTTAGGACAGGGAACAATCAGCCCCAGCATTTT	CASSFRTGNNQPQHF
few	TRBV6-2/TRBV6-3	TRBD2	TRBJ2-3	TGTGCCAGCAGAGATATAGCGGGCTCCACAGATACGCAGTATTTT	CASRDIAGSTDTQYF
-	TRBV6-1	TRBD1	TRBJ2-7	TGTGCCAGCGGAAGACAGGGATTGTACGAGCAGTACTTC	CASGRQGLYEQYF
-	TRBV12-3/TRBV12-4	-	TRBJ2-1	TGTGCCAGCAGTTTTGAGGGTAGTAGCAATGAGCAGTTCTTC	CASSFEGSSNEQFF
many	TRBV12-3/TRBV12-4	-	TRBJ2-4	TGTGCCAGCAGTTCTAACACGAGGCCCCTGGACATTCAGTACTTC	CASSSNTRPLDIQYF
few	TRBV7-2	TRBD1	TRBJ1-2	TGTGCCAGCAGCCCACCGACAGGGCACTATGGCTACACCTTC	CASSPPTGHYGYTF
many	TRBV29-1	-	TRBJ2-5	TGCAGCGTTGGACGGACTATACAAGAGACCCAGTACTTC	CSVGRTIQETQYF
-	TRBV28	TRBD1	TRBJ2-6	TGTGCCAGCAGTTCCGGGACAGTGGGCTCTGGGGCCAACGTCCTGACTTTC	CASSSGTVGSGANVLTF
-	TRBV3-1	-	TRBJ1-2	TGTGCCAGCAGCCAAGGATCAAATCCTATGTACGGTGGCTACACCTTC	CASSQGSNPMYGGYTF
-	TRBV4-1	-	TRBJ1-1	TGCGCCAGCAGCCAAGGACTGGGACGCACTGAAGCTTTCTTT	CASSQGLGRTEAFF
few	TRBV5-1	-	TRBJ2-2	TGCGCCAGCAGCTGGGGGGACAGCCCGAACACCGGGGAGCTGTTTTTT	CASSWGDSPNTGELFF
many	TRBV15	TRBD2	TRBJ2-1	TGTGCCACTACTAGCGGAGGGCCAGCCTACAATGAGCAGTTCTTC	CATTSGGPAYNEQFF
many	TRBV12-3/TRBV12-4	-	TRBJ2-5	TGTGCCAGCAGCCGAGGACTGGTGAAAGAGACCCAGTACTTC	CASSRGLVKETQYF
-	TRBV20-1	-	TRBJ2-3	TGCAGTGCCACGAGGGGGGCCATAGATACGCAGTATTTT	CSATRGAIDTQYF
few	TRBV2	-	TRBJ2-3	TGTGCCAGCAGTGGCGGAAGGTGGGGCGCAGATACGCAGTATTTT	CASSGGRWGADTQYF
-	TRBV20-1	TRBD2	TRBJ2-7	TGCAGTGCTCATAGCGGGGGGGCTACCTACGAGCAGTACTTC	CSAHSGGATYEQYF
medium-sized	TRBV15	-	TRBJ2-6	TGTGCCACCAGCAGAGATGCAGACGGATACTCTGGGGCCAACGTCCTGACTTTC	CATSRDADGYSGANVLTF
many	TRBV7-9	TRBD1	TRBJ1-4	TGTGCCATTGACAGGGAGGTGGATGAAAAACTGTTTTTT	CAIDREVDEKLFF
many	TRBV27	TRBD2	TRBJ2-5	TGTGCCAGCGCCCCACTAGGAGGGGAGGGAGAGACCCAGTACTTC	CASAPLGGEGETQYF
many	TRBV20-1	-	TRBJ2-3	TGCAGTGCTAGACCGGGACACCTCACAGATACGCAGTATTTT	CSARPGHLTDTQYF
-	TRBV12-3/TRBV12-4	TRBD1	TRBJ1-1	TGTGCCAGCAGTTTGGGACAGTACACTGAAGCTTTCTTT	CASSLGQYTEAFF
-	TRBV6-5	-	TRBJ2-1	TGTGCCAGCAGTTACGAGGGGGGAATGAACAATGAGCAGTTCTTC	CASSYEGGMNNEQFF
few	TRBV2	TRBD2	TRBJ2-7	TGTGCCAGCAGTGAACGACTAGCGGGAAAAGCGTTCCACGAGCAGTACTTC	CASSERLAGKAFHEQYF
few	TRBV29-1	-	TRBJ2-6	TGCAGCGTCGTATTACAGGGCTCTGGGGCCAACGTCCTGACTTTC	CSVVLQGSGANVLTF
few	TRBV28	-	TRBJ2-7	TGTGCCAGCAGTCTCCGCTCCGGGATCAGCCCCTACGAGCAGTACTTC	CASSLRSGISPYEQYF
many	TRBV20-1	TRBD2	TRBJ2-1	TGCAGTGCGGCGGGAGGGTTCGACAATGAGCAGTTCTTC	CSAAGGFDNEQFF
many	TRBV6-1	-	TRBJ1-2	TGTGCCAGCAGGAGGGGTCTCGACTATGGCTACACCTTC	CASRRGLDYGYTF
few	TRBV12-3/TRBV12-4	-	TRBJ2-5	TGTGCCAGCAGTCACACAAAAGAGACCCAGTACTTC	CASSHTKETQYF
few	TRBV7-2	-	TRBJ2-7	TGTGCCAGCAGCTTAGCTGGGACACAATCAGCCTACGAGCAGTACTTC	CASSLAGTQSAYEQYF
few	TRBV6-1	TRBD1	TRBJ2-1	TGTGCCAGCAGAGACTGGACAGGGGGCAGCGAGCAGTTCTTC	CASRDWTGGSEQFF
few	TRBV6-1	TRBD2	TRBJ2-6	TGTGCCAGCAGTATCTTTAGCGGGAGGTTTGGGGCCAACGTCCTGACTTTC	CASSIFSGRFGANVLTF
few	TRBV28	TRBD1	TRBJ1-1	TGTGCCAGCAGTACAGGGGCCTTAAACACTGAAGCTTTCTTT	CASSTGALNTEAFF
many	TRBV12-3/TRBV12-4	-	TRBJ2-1	TGTGCCAGCCGCCCCGGGATGAGCTCCTACAATGAGCAGTTCTTC	CASRPGMSSYNEQFF
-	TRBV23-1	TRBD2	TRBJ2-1	TGCGCCAGCCCCGGGACTAGCGGGGGAAAGGAGCAGTTCTTC	CASPGTSGGKEQFF
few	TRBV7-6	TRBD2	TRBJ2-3	TGTGCCAGCAGCCCCCGGGGTAGCGGGGGATTGGATACGCAGTATTTT	CASSPRGSGGLDTQYF
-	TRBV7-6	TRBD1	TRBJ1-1	TGTGCCAGCAGCTTAGCGGCAGGGGGCACTGAAGCTTTCTTT	CASSLAAGGTEAFF
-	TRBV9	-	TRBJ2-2	TGTGCCAGCAGCGTGGACCCACCCGGGGAGCTGTTTTTT	CASSVDPPGELFF
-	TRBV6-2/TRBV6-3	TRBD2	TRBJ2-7	TGTGCCAGCAGCTCGACAACTAGCGGGTACTCCTACGAGCAGTACTTC	CASSSTTSGYSYEQYF
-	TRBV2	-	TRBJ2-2	TGTGCCAGCAGAATTGAGGTCGGGGCTTACACCGGGGAGCTGTTTTTT	CASRIEVGAYTGELFF
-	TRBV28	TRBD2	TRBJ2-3	TGTGCCAGCAGTGTTTCCCAGCGGGGGATAGATACGCAGTATTTT	CASSVSQRGIDTQYF
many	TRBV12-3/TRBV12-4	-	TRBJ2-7	TGTGCCAGCAGTTTCGGGCAGACCTCCTACGAGCAGTACTTC	CASSFGQTSYEQYF
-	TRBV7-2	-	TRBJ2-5	TGTGCCAGCAGCTTAAGGCCAGGGGAGGGCGAGACCCAGTACTTC	CASSLRPGEGETQYF
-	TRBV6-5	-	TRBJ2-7	TGTGCCAGCGGATTCTCGGACACCTTGCGGGAGCAGTACTTC	CASGFSDTLREQYF